This is a list of T cell receptor beta chains from one sample in a study of blood T cell repertoires in COVID-19. Sequencing used immunoSEQ multiplex PCR; TCRdb keeps in-frame clones, though not all of them. The data contain under 200,000 clones, 65% to 90% of them singletons. The material sequenced was peripheral blood. These receptors were collected from a human donor in a cohort sampled during active COVID-19. The CDR3 runs from the conserved cysteine through the conserved F or W. Fields, in order: D gene, J gene, V gene, clone size, CDR3 protein, CDR3 DNA. A D gene is named only where the DNA matches it firmly. Rows may omit the clone size; those that give it use once, few, many or a size class.

NA,TRBJ2-5,TRBV19,NA,CASNGGEWRETQYF,TGTGCCAGTAACGGAGGGGAATGGCGCGAGACCCAGTACTTC
NA,TRBJ2-1,TRBV6-5,NA,CASRDSSYNEQFF,TGTGCCAGCAGGGACAGTTCCTACAATGAGCAGTTCTTC
NA,TRBJ2-7,TRBV19,NA,CASSISSGFYEQYF,TGTGCCAGTAGTATATCCTCGGGGTTCTACGAGCAGTACTTC
NA,TRBJ1-4,TRBV4-2,NA,CASSPRRDREKLFF,TGTGCCAGCAGCCCGCGCAGGGATCGAGAAAAACTGTTTTTT
NA,TRBJ1-4,TRBV5-1,NA,CASSSGRVGEKLFF,TGCGCCAGCAGCAGCGGGAGGGTCGGTGAAAAACTGTTTTTT
TRBD2,TRBJ2-5,TRBV7-2,once,CASSLVVAGGGETQYF,TGTGCCAGCAGCTTAGTGGTAGCGGGAGGGGGGGAGACCCAGTACTTC
TRBD2,TRBJ2-2,TRBV2,NA,CASKQAGGGNTGELFF,TGTGCCAGCAAACAGGCTGGCGGGGGGAACACCGGGGAGCTGTTTTTT
TRBD1,TRBJ1-4,TRBV9,once,CASSGEQGSREKLFF,TGTGCCAGCAGCGGCGAACAGGGGTCGCGGGAAAAACTGTTTTTT
NA,TRBJ2-2,TRBV7-3,few,CASRSTGNTGELFF,TGTGCCAGCAGATCCACAGGGAACACCGGGGAGCTGTTTTTT
NA,TRBJ1-1,TRBV7-2,once,CASSPSALNTEAFF,TGTGCCAGCAGCCCCAGCGCCCTGAACACTGAAGCTTTCTTT
TRBD1,TRBJ2-2,TRBV19,NA,CASKNRDRAAGELFF,TGTGCCAGTAAAAACCGGGACAGGGCGGCCGGGGAGCTGTTTTTT
TRBD2,TRBJ2-5,TRBV7-3,NA,CASSLTPVSGGRLAGGYQETQYF,TGTGCCAGCAGCTTAACCCCCGTCTCAGGGGGTCGACTAGCGGGAGGTTACCAAGAGACCCAGTACTTC
NA,TRBJ2-4,TRBV18,NA,CASSPATQDIQYF,TGTGCCAGCTCACCTGCTACACAGGACATTCAGTACTTC
NA,TRBJ2-1,TRBV7-9,NA,CASSQPGEQFF,TGTGCCAGCAGCCAGCCGGGGGAGCAGTTCTTC
TRBD1,TRBJ2-7,TRBV9,NA,CASSGGTGYEQYF,TGTGCCAGCAGCGGCGGGACAGGGTACGAGCAGTACTTC
TRBD1,TRBJ2-7,TRBV10-2,NA,CASKQGIRYEQYF,TGCGCCAGCAAACAGGGGATTCGGTACGAGCAGTACTTC